The source of this TCR beta chain is a study of cytomegalovirus exposure and HLA in healthy donors. The study, taken as a whole, reports: The authors confirmed in vitro that a few CMV-associated chains were specific for CMV antigens.

Concerning this clone: Its target is unknown.

The donors were part of the validation cohort of roughly 130 subjects. That cohort was separate from the first cohort, which comprised under 700 subjects. Profiling relied on immunoSEQ multiplex PCR, and the TCRdb table lists in-frame clones only, not all of them. In the table there are about 73,000 clones, about 94% of which are singletons. Germline CDR1 and CDR2: MNHEY and SMNVEV (reference sequence). V shed 8 bases and J shed 0 bases, with 5 bases lying between them. The CDR3 spans 13 residues. The chain has TRBV27 and TRBJ2-6, with D hard to call. This receptor was taken from a woman between 18 and 30 years old in good health and CMV-seronegative. The sequenced sample was PBMCs. The CDR3 nucleotides are TGTGCCAGCGCCTACTCTGGGGCCAACGTCCTGACTTTC. Translating gives CASAYSGANVLTF.